The clone carrying this T cell receptor (beta chain) was counted a few times. Germline CDR1 is MNHEY and CDR2 is SVGEGT. This CDR3 spans 16 amino acids. V lost 4 bases to trimming and J lost 7 bases; unmatched junction nucleotides: 13. Study processing details: Quantification of nucleated cells was approximated via reference gene primer amplification. Libraries were prepared by immunoSEQ multiplex PCR; TCRdb keeps only in-frame clonotypes and omits some of them. That table is the source of V, J and clone size, and D and trimming were worked out from the DNA. The profile shows approximately 290,000 clones, roughly 89% of them singletons. This entry comes from a study of blood T cell repertoires in COVID-19. Study-level information: From T cells, B-cell-depleted T cells, or PBMCs came the material, which was cDNA or gDNA.

The J gene is TRBJ2-1, the V gene TRBV6-2 or TRBV6-3, with 7 nucleotides matching TRBD2. Sequences were obtained from peripheral blood. The receptor comes from a man aged 30 to 39 with acute or convalescent COVID-19. This chain's CDR3 is CASSSTREGFGNEQFF. The DNA for the CDR3 is TGTGCCAGCAGTTCAACAAGGGAGGGTTTCGGGAATGAGCAGTTCTTC.